The clone carrying this T cell receptor (beta chain) was seen a single time. Other DNA sequences in this sample translate to the same CDR3. Between the trimmed V and J ends, which lost 3 bases and 1 base, there was a span of 6 bases. The CDR3 is 13 amino acids. CDR1 and CDR2 (germline): MDHEN, SYDVKM. This record comes from a study of OX40 agonist ivuxolimab in advanced cancers. The table came from immunoSEQ multiplex PCR; TCRdb's copy has only in-frame clones and leaves some out. The repertoire holds fewer than 100,000 clones, more than 80% seen once, with around 0.45% in the top ten. Sequencing was performed on CD4+ or CD8+ T cells sorted from blood, taken in a trial of the OX40 agonist ivuxolimab. The V gene is TRBV28, the J gene TRBJ1-2, with D unresolved. This TCR derives from an adult with an advanced solid tumor such as melanoma, head and neck, liver or kidney cancer. For the CDR3, the DNA is TGTGCCAGCAGTTTCTCCCGTAACTATGGCTACACCTTC. It translates to CASSFSRNYGYTF.